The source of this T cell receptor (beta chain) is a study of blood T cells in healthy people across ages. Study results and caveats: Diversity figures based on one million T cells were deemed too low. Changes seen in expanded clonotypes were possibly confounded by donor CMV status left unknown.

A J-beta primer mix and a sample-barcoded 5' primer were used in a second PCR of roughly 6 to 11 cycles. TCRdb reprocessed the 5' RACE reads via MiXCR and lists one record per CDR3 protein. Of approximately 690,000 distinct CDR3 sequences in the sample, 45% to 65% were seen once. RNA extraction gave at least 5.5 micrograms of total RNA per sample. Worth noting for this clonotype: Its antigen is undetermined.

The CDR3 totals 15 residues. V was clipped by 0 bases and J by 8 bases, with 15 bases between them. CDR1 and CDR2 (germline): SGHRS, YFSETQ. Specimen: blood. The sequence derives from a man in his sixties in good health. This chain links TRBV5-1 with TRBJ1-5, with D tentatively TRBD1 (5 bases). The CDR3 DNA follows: TGCGCCAGCAGCTTGGTGCCAGGGCCCGAGGAGCCCCAGCATTTT. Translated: CASSLVPGPEEPQHF.